Presented here are 5 T cell receptor beta chains from one specimen sequenced in a study of cytomegalovirus exposure and HLA in healthy donors. Amplification used 60 Vbeta primers and 13 Jbeta primers. Generated by immunoSEQ multiplex PCR, the TCRdb table keeps only in-frame clones and is missing some. The sample includes fewer than 150,000 clones, 74% of them seen just once. Specimen: PBMCs. The receptors derive from a woman in her 50s in good health and CMV-seropositive.

This clone appeared a few times. The chain has TRBV6-1 and TRBJ1-4; no clear D. Germline-derived CDR1 and CDR2 are MNHNS and SASEGT. The CDR3 consists of 13 residues. V shed 2 bases and J shed 7 bases, with 8 bases lying between them. CDR3 DNA sequence: TGTGCCAGCAGTGAACCTAATCTTGAAAAACTGTTTTTT. Encoded protein: CASSEPNLEKLFF.

The chain joins TRBV5-4 to TRBJ1-4; TRBD1 matches 8 bases. With 4 bases clipped from V and 8 bases from J, the junction kept 7 bases outside the gene matches. Germline V gene lookup returns CDR1 SGHNT and CDR2 YYREEE (reference sequence). The CDR3 is 14 amino acids. This CDR3 reads CASSLDRVQEKLFF. The DNA for the CDR3 is TGTGCCAGCAGCCTGGACAGGGTCCAGGAAAAACTGTTTTTT.

The rearrangement links TRBV18 to TRBJ1-2; 9 bases line up with TRBD1. Germline CDR1 and CDR2: KGHSH and LQKENI. The CDR3 has 15 residues. V gave up 2 bases and J gave up 3 bases; unmatched junction bases: 4. The CDR3 loop reads CASSPGQGSDYGYTF. DNA for the CDR3: TGTGCCAGCTCACCAGGACAGGGGTCTGACTATGGCTACACCTTC.

The rearrangement uses TRBV6-5 and TRBJ1-6; D is possibly TRBD1 (6 bases). This CDR3 has 15 amino acids. The V end was cut by 2 bases, the J end by 9 bases, with 14 bases between. The germline gives CDR1 MNHEY, CDR2 SVGAGI. The CDR3 region is CASSYGGVGSSPLHF. The DNA of the CDR3 is TGTGCCAGCAGTTACGGGGGCGTCGGGTCTTCACCCCTCCACTTT.

The gene calls are TRBV23-1 and TRBJ1-1; D is perhaps TRBD1 (5 bases). TRBV23-1 counts as an open reading frame of uncertain function. There are 15 residues in the CDR3. V gave up 1 base and J gave up 6 bases, with 15 bases separating them. The CDR3 sequence: CASSQLRREAPEAFF. In nucleotides, the CDR3 is TGCGCCAGCAGTCAATTGCGCAGGGAGGCCCCTGAAGCTTTCTTT.